These 3 T cell receptor beta chains were sequenced from one sample in a study of T cells after yellow fever vaccination. TCRdb reprocessed the 5' RACE reads via MiXCR and lists one record per CDR3 protein. The data show about 320,000 distinct CDR3 sequences, approximately 4% seen once. The material was PBMCs, obtained 15 days after the yellow fever booster vaccination. These receptors originate from a man aged 18-30 years who received the YFV17D yellow fever vaccine.

V gene TRBV24-1 combines with J gene TRBJ2-5; 7 bases line up with TRBD1. The V segment lost 3 bases and the J segment 2 bases; nucleotides outside the gene matches: 11. CDR3 length: 17 amino acids. Germline CDR1 KGHDR, CDR2 SFDVKD. CDR3 protein: CATSDRGNRGLQETQYF. The CDR3, as DNA: TGTGCCACCAGTGATCGGGGCAACAGGGGTCTTCAAGAGACCCAGTACTTC.

Only a few counts were recorded for this clonotype. This chain joins TRBV6-5 and TRBJ1-1; no clear D. The length of the CDR3 is 14 residues. With 2 bases removed from V and 2 bases from J, the gap between germline ends came to 9 bases. Germline-derived CDR1 and CDR2 are MNHEY and SVGAGI. For the CDR3, the DNA is TGTGCCAGCAGTTACGGTACACCAAACACTGAAGCTTTCTTT. This gives the protein CASSYGTPNTEAFF.

This clonotype has just a few counts. The chain couples TRBV7-3 to TRBJ2-1, with a possible D match to TRBD2 (7 bases). Germline loops: CDR1 SGHTA, CDR2 FQGTGA. The CDR3 has 16 residues. Trimming stripped 2 bases from V and 7 bases from J, with 18 bases between. The DNA of the CDR3 is TGTGCCAGCAGCTTACTAGCTGGGGGGGCGTTTAATGAGCAGTTCTTC. Translation gives CASSLLAGGAFNEQFF.